The 9 T cell receptor beta chains in this list originate from one sample, sequenced in a study of blood T cell repertoires in COVID-19. The protocol was immunoSEQ multiplex PCR, while the TCRdb copy is restricted to in-frame clones and leaves out a portion. The table lists approximately 100,000 clones, approximately 80% of them singletons, with more than 9% in the top ten. Material for sequencing was peripheral blood. The receptors come from a man between 65 and 85 years old with acute or convalescent COVID-19.

There are a few counts of this clone. V is TRBV6-5 and J is TRBJ2-1; 9 positions agree with TRBD2. CDR3 size: 15 residues. The germline CDR1 and CDR2 sequences are MNHEY and SVGAGI. V trimming: 5 bases; J trimming: 12 bases; junction bases outside the gene matches: 14. CDR3 in amino acids: CASSQLAGFLGRQFF. The CDR3 nucleotides read TGTGCCAGCAGTCAGCTAGCGGGATTCCTCGGTCGGCAGTTCTTC.

This clone was seen more than once but under ten times. The J gene is TRBJ1-1, the V gene TRBV7-2, with unresolved D. Germline V gene data show CDR1 as SGHTA and CDR2 as FQGNSA. The V and J ends lost 1 base and 6 bases respectively, with 15 bases between them. The CDR3 is made up of 15 amino acids. CDR3 amino acids: CASSLDAGPESEAFF. DNA of the CDR3: TGTGCCAGCAGCTTAGATGCTGGGCCGGAATCTGAAGCTTTCTTT.

The chain combines TRBV6-2 or TRBV6-3 with TRBJ2-7; 11 positions agree with TRBD2. The V gene end was trimmed by 4 bases and the J gene end by 5 bases; junction bases not matched to a gene: 7. Germline values: CDR1 MNHEY, CDR2 SVGEGT. This CDR3 has 15 amino acids. CDR3 in amino acids: CASSSPTSGTNEQYF. The CDR3 DNA follows: TGTGCCAGCAGTTCACCGACTAGCGGGACTAACGAGCAGTACTTC.

This chain connects TRBV10-2 to TRBJ1-6, with 7 bases fitting TRBD1. V shed 6 bases, J shed 8 bases, and the junction held 7 bases outside the gene matches. The CDR3 is 14 residues long. Germline lookup yields CDR1 WSHSY and CDR2 SAAADI. CDR3 sequence: CASRTTGLDSPLHF. The CDR3 DNA sequence: TGCGCCAGCAGAACGACAGGGTTGGATTCACCCCTCCACTTT.

This chain uses TRBV7-9 with TRBJ2-1; TRBD2 matches 14 bases. The length of the CDR3 is 14 residues. CDR1 is SEHNR, CDR2 FQNEAQ, per germline (reference sequence). The junction had 4 bases not matched to a gene; V was cut back by 6 bases and J by 9 bases. CDR3: CASRTSGGALEQFF. The CDR3 DNA reads as TGTGCCAGCAGGACTAGCGGGGGGGCTCTTGAGCAGTTCTTC.

This clone was found a few times. The rearrangement joins TRBV5-1 to TRBJ1-1; 8 bases are a match to TRBD1. After removal of 1 base from V and 5 bases from J, the junction contained 4 bases not matched to a gene. CDR3 length equals 14 residues. The V gene's germline CDR1 is SGHRS and CDR2 YFSETQ. CDR3 nucleotides: TGCGCCAGCAGCTTGACAGGGGGTACGACTGAAGCTTTCTTT. It specifies CASSLTGGTTEAFF. The full variable domain, in which reference TRBV5-1 and TRBJ1-1 provide the parts outside the CDR3, is KAGVTQTPRYLIKTRGQQVTLSCSPISGHRSVSWYQQTPGQGLQFLFEYFSETQRNKGNFPGRFSGRQFSNSRSEMNVSTLELGDSALYLCASSLTGGTTEAFFGQGTRLTVV.

V and J are TRBV6-5 and TRBJ2-1, with D possibly TRBD2 on 6 matching bases. The germline CDR1 and CDR2 sequences are MNHEY and SVGAGI. Trimming stripped 2 bases from V and 1 base from J, with 9 bases between. The CDR3 consists of 15 residues. This CDR3 is CASSYGGLSYNEQFF. The CDR3 bases are TGTGCCAGCAGTTACGGGGGGTTGTCCTACAATGAGCAGTTCTTC.

The chain couples TRBV14 to TRBJ1-2; D gene uncertain. Trimming stripped 0 bases from V and 4 bases from J, with 15 bases between. Looked up from germline, CDR1 is SGHDN and CDR2 is FVKESK. This CDR3 comprises 16 residues. CDR3 DNA: TGTGCCAGCAGCCAAGATGGTAGCTCGCGAATCTATGGCTACACCTTC. Its translation is CASSQDGSSRIYGYTF.

The J gene is TRBJ2-5, the V gene TRBV30; perhaps TRBD2 as D (6 bases). Germline V lookup: CDR1 GTSNPN, CDR2 SVGIG (reference sequence). Trimming pared 2 bases from V and 4 bases from J, leaving 11 bases between. The CDR3 has 13 residues. The CDR3 coding sequence is TGTGCCTGGAGTCGGAGGGTACGAGAGACCCAGTACTTC. The encoded protein is CAWSRRVRETQYF.